This record concerns one TCR beta chain sequence. The target antigen is unknown. The sample belongs to a study of OX40 agonist ivuxolimab in advanced cancers. Germline CDR1 and CDR2: SNHLY and FYNNEI. V was trimmed by 8 bases and J by 5 bases, leaving 9 bases between them. CDR3 length: 11 amino acids. Regarding the study as a whole: Several nonresponders also turned out to have low normalized T-cell clonal expansion. Researchers did not determine the expanded peripheral T cells' antigen specificity. Compared with CD4+, CD8+ T cells on average had more expanded clones. Compared with others, partial responders at 0.1-3.0 mg/kg displayed clonal expansion among the lowest.

Data came from immunoSEQ multiplex PCR; TCRdb stores just in-frame clones and leaves some out. In the table there are some 19,000 clones, approximately 81% of which are singletons. The J gene is TRBJ1-1, the V gene TRBV2; weak D call: TRBD1 (6 bases). This TCR came from an adult with an advanced solid tumor such as melanoma, head and neck, liver or kidney cancer. The source was CD4+ or CD8+ T cells sorted from blood, collected in a trial of the OX40 agonist ivuxolimab. CDR3 in DNA: TGTGCCAGCCCGAGGGGGACTGAAGCTTTCTTT. Protein: CASPRGTEAFF. The full variable domain, completed using reference TRBV2 and TRBJ1-1, is EPEVTQTPSHQVTQMGQEVILRCVPISNHLYFYWYRQILGQKVEFLVSFYNNEISEKSEIFDDQFSVERPDGSNFTLKIRSTKLEDSAMYFCASPRGTEAFFGQGTRLTVV.